The 23 T cell receptor beta chains reported below all come from one sample, sequenced in a study of CD8 T cells in ankylosing spondylitis. TCRdb processed the 5' RACE reads anew with MiXCR; each CDR3 protein has one entry. The sample carries fewer than 250,000 distinct CDR3 sequences, roughly a tenth recorded once. The sequenced sample consisted of blood, either unsorted or a sorted T cell fraction (not recorded which). These receptors came from a male donor with ankylosing spondylitis or in good health (not recorded which).

This clonotype occurred a few times. The genes are TRBV5-5 and TRBJ2-2, with D tentatively TRBD1 or TRBD2 (6 bases each). The germline V and J ends were trimmed by 2 bases and 5 bases, with 10 bases remaining between them. Germline loops: CDR1 SGHKS, CDR2 YYEKEE (reference sequence). CDR3 length equals 14 residues. Written as DNA, the CDR3 is TGTGCCAGCAGCTTTCGGGGGCGTACCGGGGAGCTGTTTTTT. It encodes CASSFRGRTGELFF.

On this clonotype itself: One end of the junction varies from germline; a read error may be responsible. V gene TRBV5-1 combines with J gene TRBJ2-2, with 8 bases matching TRBD1. Germline V lookup: CDR1 SGHRS, CDR2 YFSETQ. CDR3 length: 16 residues. CDR3: CVSSLARQGIPGELFF. In DNA form, the CDR3 reads TGCGTCAGCAGCTTGGCCAGACAGGGGATTCCCGGGGAGCTGTTTTTT.

This clonotype was observed many times. This chain connects TRBV20-1 to TRBJ1-3; possibly TRBD1 for D (5 bases). Germline CDR1 reads DFQATT; CDR2 reads SNEGSKA (reference sequence). Trimming stripped 1 base from V and 0 bases from J, with 16 bases between. The CDR3 is made up of 17 amino acids. The CDR3 nucleotides are TGCAGTGCTAGAGGGGTCGGGGGAGACGTCTCTGGAAACACCATATATTTT. It yields the protein CSARGVGGDVSGNTIYF.

This clonotype was observed at least ten times. This chain connects TRBV7-7 to TRBJ2-2, with a possible D match to TRBD2 (6 bases). The CDR3 is 16 residues long. The germline V gene encodes CDR1 SSHAT and CDR2 FNYEAQ (reference sequence). The V and J ends lost 3 bases and 0 bases respectively, with 11 bases between them. The CDR3, as DNA: TGTGCCAGCAGCTTGCAAGGGACTTCGAACACCGGGGAGCTGTTTTTT. It translates to CASSLQGTSNTGELFF.

There are many counts of this clonotype. The chain joins TRBV4-2 to TRBJ2-7; D possibly matches TRBD1 or TRBD2 (5 bases each). This CDR3 is 15 amino acids long. Germline CDR1 and CDR2: LGHNA and YNFKEQ. Trimming removed 0 bases at V and 2 bases at J, with 11 bases between. CDR3 region: CASSQDARGTYEQYF. CDR3 DNA: TGTGCCAGCAGCCAAGATGCGAGGGGCACCTACGAGCAGTACTTC.

The sample holds many counts of this clonotype. The CDR3 bases are TGTGCCAGCAGTAACCAACAGGGGAGCACAGATACGCAGTATTTT. Protein: CASSNQQGSTDTQYF. This chain links TRBV25-1 with TRBJ2-3; 7 positions match TRBD1. This CDR3 contains 15 residues. From germline, CDR1 is MGHDK and CDR2 SYGVNS. The trim removed 5 bases at V and 0 bases at J, leaving 5 bases unmatched.

This clonotype was seen repeatedly, ten times or more. This chain connects TRBV19 to TRBJ2-2; 7 positions agree with TRBD1. Germline assignment: CDR1 LNHDA and CDR2 SQIVND (reference sequence). The CDR3 loop spans 14 amino acids. V was pared by 5 bases and J by 1 base, with 1 base of the junction left unmatched. For the CDR3, the DNA is TGTGCCAGTAGTCGGGACAGGAACACCGGGGAGCTGTTTTTT. Protein sequence: CASSRDRNTGELFF.

The table lists this clonotype with a few counts. This rearrangement joins TRBV30 to TRBJ2-7, with D tentatively TRBD1 (5 bases). Germline lookup yields CDR1 GTSNPN and CDR2 SVGIG (reference sequence). This CDR3 region has 12 residues. V was clipped by 1 base and J by 3 bases, with 7 bases between them. For the CDR3, the DNA is TGTGCCTGGAGTGCAGGGAACTACGAGCAGTACTTC. Its translation: CAWSAGNYEQYF.

This clonotype was counted at least ten times. The V gene is TRBV12-3 or TRBV12-4, the J gene TRBJ1-1, with D possibly matching TRBD1 (6 bases). Trimming left V 6 bases short and J 7 bases short, with 15 bases between. The CDR3 covers 13 residues. CDR3 in amino acids: CASSVQGGGEAFF. CDR3 coding DNA: TGTGCCAGCAGCGTACAGGGTGGAGGTGAAGCTTTCTTT.

This clonotype was detected ten times or more. The chain recombines TRBV5-1 with TRBJ2-1, with 12 bases matching TRBD2. The germline gives CDR1 SGHRS, CDR2 YFSETQ. The CDR3 runs to 18 residues. V was clipped by 4 bases and J by 4 bases; unmatched bases: 12. CDR3 sequence (DNA): TGCGCCAGCAGCGCTACTAGCGGGGGGACCCCCAGATACAATGAGCAGTTCTTC. It yields the protein CASSATSGGTPRYNEQFF.

This clonotype was counted ten times or more. The V gene is TRBV5-1, the J gene TRBJ2-3; D may be TRBD1 (5 bases). From germline, CDR1 is SGHRS and CDR2 YFSETQ. Trimming left V 5 bases short and J 9 bases short, with 25 bases between. CDR3 size: 16 residues. CDR3 nucleotides: TGCGCCAGCAGTCCAATAGGGGCCGGAGATTTTGGAACGCAGTATTTT. As protein: CASSPIGAGDFGTQYF. Variable domain in full (rest from reference TRBV5-1 and TRBJ2-3): KAGVTQTPRYLIKTRGQQVTLSCSPISGHRSVSWYQQTPGQGLQFLFEYFSETQRNKGNFPGRFSGRQFSNSRSEMNVSTLELGDSALYLCASSPIGAGDFGTQYFGPGTRLTVL.

This clonotype was observed a few times. V gene TRBV30 combines with J gene TRBJ2-5; no definite D call. The CDR3 contains 11 residues. The germline V gene encodes CDR1 GTSNPN and CDR2 SVGIG (reference sequence). The V gene lost 4 bases and the J gene lost 0 bases, with 3 bases spanning the gap. The CDR3 DNA follows: TGTGCCTGGACGGACCAAGAGACCCAGTACTTC. This gives the protein CAWTDQETQYF.

This clonotype was seen at least ten times. This rearrangement joins TRBV3-1 to TRBJ1-2; D remains ambiguous. This CDR3 has 13 residues. The germline V and J ends were trimmed by 0 bases and 5 bases, with 7 bases remaining between them. Germline CDR1 is LGHDT and CDR2 is YNNKEL (reference sequence). The CDR3 bases are TGTGCCAGCAGCCAAGATCCCCTTTATGGCTACACCTTC. This sequence encodes CASSQDPLYGYTF.

This clonotype was seen once. This may come from a read error, since a much larger clone is one base off. This rearrangement joins TRBV27 to TRBJ1-1, with a tentative D call TRBD1 (5 bases). This CDR3 comprises 14 residues. Germline V lookup: CDR1 MNHEY, CDR2 SMNVEV (reference sequence). Trimming removed 7 bases at V and 8 bases at J, with 20 bases between. CDR3 in DNA: TGTGCCAGCATCCTGTTTCAGGGCGCGGGAGAAGCTTTCTTT. Amino acids: CASILFQGAGEAFF.

Many counts were recorded for this clonotype. This chain links TRBV12-3 or TRBV12-4 with TRBJ1-5; 7 bases agree with TRBD1. With 6 bases clipped from V and 0 bases from J, the junction kept 2 bases outside the gene matches. There are 14 residues in the CDR3. The CDR3 is CASSTGDSNQPQHF. The CDR3 DNA reads TGTGCCAGCAGCACAGGGGATAGCAATCAGCCCCAGCATTTT.

This clonotype was counted ten times or more. This chain uses TRBV4-1 with TRBJ1-1; TRBD1 aligns across 9 bases. V was pared by 3 bases and J by 4 bases, with 0 bases of the junction left unmatched. Germline assignment: CDR1 MGHRA and CDR2 YSYEKL. The CDR3 spans 13 residues. The CDR3 DNA reads TGCGCCAGCAGCCAGGACAGGGGCACTGAAGCTTTCTTT. Protein product: CASSQDRGTEAFF.

This clonotype appeared many times. The V and J genes are TRBV15 and TRBJ2-3, with 8 bases matching TRBD2. The CDR3 is 18 residues long. The junction had 10 bases not matched to a gene; V was cut back by 0 bases and J by 2 bases. Germline CDR1 is LNHNV and CDR2 is YYDKDF (reference sequence). The CDR3 loop is CATSRDFKAGVDTDTQYF. CDR3 in DNA: TGTGCCACCAGCAGAGATTTTAAAGCGGGGGTCGACACAGATACGCAGTATTTT.

This clonotype was recorded many times. The chain has TRBV25-1 and TRBJ2-1; D ambiguous. Germline lookup yields CDR1 MGHDK and CDR2 SYGVNS. V was pared by 4 bases and J by 4 bases, with 11 bases between. CDR3 length: 14 residues. Here the CDR3 reads CASSGGLTYNEQFF. In DNA form, the CDR3 reads TGTGCCAGCAGTGGAGGCTTGACATACAATGAGCAGTTCTTC.

The table lists this clonotype with many counts. The V and J genes are TRBV5-1 and TRBJ2-7, with 8 bases matching TRBD1. The CDR3 extends over 16 amino acids. V shed 0 bases, J shed 0 bases, and the junction held 5 bases outside the gene matches. Germline values: CDR1 SGHRS, CDR2 YFSETQ. CDR3 coding DNA: TGCGCCAGCAGCTTGGCCGTGGGACAGGTCTCCTACGAGCAGTACTTC. Translated: CASSLAVGQVSYEQYF.

This clonotype appeared a single time. The V gene is TRBV30, the J gene TRBJ2-5; D is perhaps TRBD1 (6 bases). CDR3 size: 14 residues. CDR1 GTSNPN and CDR2 SVGIG come from the germline V gene (reference sequence). V gave up 3 bases and J gave up 2 bases, with 13 bases separating them. The chain's CDR3 is CAWRVGASQETQYF. In DNA form, the CDR3 reads TGTGCCTGGAGGGTGGGGGCTTCGCAAGAGACCCAGTACTTC.

This clonotype has a handful of counts. The chain has TRBV14 and TRBJ2-7, with 8 bases fitting TRBD1. The CDR3 spans 18 residues. Germline V gene data show CDR1 as SGHDN and CDR2 as FVKESK. V shed 6 bases, J shed 5 bases, and the junction held 21 bases outside the gene matches. As DNA, the CDR3 is TGTGCCAGCAGTCCCTTTTGGGGACAGGAGCCGGAGGGGAACGAGCAGTACTTC. Translated, it gives CASSPFWGQEPEGNEQYF.

This clonotype occurred many times. The rearrangement links TRBV5-1 to TRBJ1-1; 9 bases line up with TRBD1. This CDR3 has 15 residues. The germline V gene encodes CDR1 SGHRS and CDR2 YFSETQ. The V segment lost 5 bases and the J segment 0 bases; nucleotides outside the gene matches: 5. The CDR3 sequence is CASSVQGALNTEAFF. The CDR3 region has the DNA TGCGCCAGCAGTGTACAGGGGGCTTTGAACACTGAAGCTTTCTTT.

This clonotype was seen at least ten times. The chain employs TRBV9 and TRBJ2-1; no reliable D call. The CDR3 sequence is 18 residues long. V was pared by 0 bases and J by 0 bases, with 16 bases between. Germline V gene lookup returns CDR1 SGDLS and CDR2 YYNGEE. The CDR3 bases are TGTGCCAGCAGCGTAGTGGGTAGTTTACAGAGCTCCTACAATGAGCAGTTCTTC. Translated: CASSVVGSLQSSYNEQFF.